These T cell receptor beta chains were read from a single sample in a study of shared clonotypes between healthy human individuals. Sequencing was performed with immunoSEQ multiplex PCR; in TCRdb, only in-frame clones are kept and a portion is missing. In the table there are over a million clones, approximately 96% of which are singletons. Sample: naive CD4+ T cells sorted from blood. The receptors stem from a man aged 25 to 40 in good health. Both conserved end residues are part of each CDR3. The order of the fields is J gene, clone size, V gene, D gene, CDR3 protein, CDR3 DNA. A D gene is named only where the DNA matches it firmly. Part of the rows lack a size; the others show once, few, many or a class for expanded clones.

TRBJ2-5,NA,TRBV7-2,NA,CASTFKETQYF,TGTGCCAGCACCTTTAAAGAGACCCAGTACTTC
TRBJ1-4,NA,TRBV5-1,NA,CASSLAGNEKLFF,TGCGCCAGCAGCTTGGCAGGGAATGAAAAACTGTTTTTT
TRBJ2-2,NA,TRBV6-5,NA,CASRGSPGELFF,TGTGCCAGTAGGGGTTCCCCCGGGGAGCTGTTTTTT
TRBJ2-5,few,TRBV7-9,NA,CASSLAGGETQYF,TGTGCCAGCAGCTTAGCGGGAGGAGAGACCCAGTACTTC
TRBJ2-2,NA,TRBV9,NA,CASSVGTVTGELFF,TGTGCCAGCAGCGTAGGGACGGTCACCGGGGAGCTGTTTTTT
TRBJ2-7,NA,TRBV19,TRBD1,CASSIGDRGHEQYF,TGTGCCAGTAGTATAGGGGACAGGGGGCACGAGCAGTACTTC
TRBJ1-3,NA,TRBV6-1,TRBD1,CASLDLGQGLEYVYF,TGTGCCAGCCTCGACCTGGGACAGGGCCTAGAATACGTATATTTT
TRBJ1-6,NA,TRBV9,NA,CASSVAGRDNSPLHF,TGTGCCAGCAGCGTAGCGGGCCGAGATAATTCACCCCTCCACTTT
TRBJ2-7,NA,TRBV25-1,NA,CASSESLVDHPYEQYF,TGTGCCAGCAGTGAAAGTTTAGTCGATCACCCCTACGAGCAGTACTTC
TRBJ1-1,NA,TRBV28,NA,CASSLQMNTEAFF,TGTGCCAGCAGTTTGCAGATGAACACTGAAGCTTTCTTT
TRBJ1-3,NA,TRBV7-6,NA,CASSDGSSGNTIYF,TGTGCCAGCAGTGATGGCAGCTCTGGAAACACCATATATTTT
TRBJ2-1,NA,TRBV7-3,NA,CASSSQRGNEQFF,TGTGCCAGCAGCTCACAGAGGGGGAATGAGCAGTTCTTC
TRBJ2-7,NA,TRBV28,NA,CASSPDRDSLYYEQYF,TGTGCCAGCAGCCCCGACAGGGACTCCCTCTACTACGAGCAGTACTTC